The clone carrying this T cell receptor beta chain was recorded at least ten times. One entry per CDR3 protein results from TCRdb running MiXCR on the 5' RACE reads. There are tens of thousands of distinct CDR3 sequences in the sample; 5.6% occur only once, and 6.5% to 8.5% lies in the top ten. The data were obtained in a study of early T cells in non-severe SARS-CoV-2 infection. Source material: whole blood. This sequence originates from an adult who was a healthcare worker with PCR-confirmed SARS-CoV-2 infection or an uninfected control (not recorded which).

Written as DNA, the CDR3 is TGTGCCAGCAGCCCGGGACTAGCGGGGCCAGGTACGCAGTATTTT. Translation gives CASSPGLAGPGTQYF. The chain couples TRBV7-2 to TRBJ2-3; the match to TRBD2 covers 13 bases. Germline lookup yields CDR1 SGHTA and CDR2 FQGNSA. This CDR3 spans 15 amino acids. The V and J ends lost 5 bases and 8 bases, in that order; junction bases with no gene match: 7.